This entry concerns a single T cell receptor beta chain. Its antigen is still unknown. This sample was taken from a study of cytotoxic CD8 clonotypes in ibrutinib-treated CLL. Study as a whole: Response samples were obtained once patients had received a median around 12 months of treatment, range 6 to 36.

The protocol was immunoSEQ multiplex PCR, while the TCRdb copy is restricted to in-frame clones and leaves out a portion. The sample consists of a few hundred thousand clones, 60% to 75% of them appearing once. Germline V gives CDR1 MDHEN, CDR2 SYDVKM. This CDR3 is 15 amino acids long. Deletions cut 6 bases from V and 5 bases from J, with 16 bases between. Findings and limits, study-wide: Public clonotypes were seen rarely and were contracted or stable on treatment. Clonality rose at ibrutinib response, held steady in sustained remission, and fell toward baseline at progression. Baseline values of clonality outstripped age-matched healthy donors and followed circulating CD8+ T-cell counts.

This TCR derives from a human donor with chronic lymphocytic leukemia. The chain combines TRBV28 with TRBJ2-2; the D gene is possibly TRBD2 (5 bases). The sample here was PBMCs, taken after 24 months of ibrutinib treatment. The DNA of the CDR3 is TGTGCCAGCAGACACGCCCCGGACTCAACCGGGGAGCTGTTTTTT. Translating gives CASRHAPDSTGELFF.